What follows is one TCR beta chain and its context. There is no known antigen for this receptor. Within one base of it there is no much larger clone, and no base qualities were kept. Whole blood was collected in K2EDTA tubes by collaborating institutions according to the institutions' own protocols. Collaborator samples were shipped for TCRbeta analysis as frozen whole blood, isolated PBMCs, or DNA extracted from either sample type. This sample was included in a study of blood T cell repertoires in COVID-19 (dated by TCRdb to 2020 to 2022). For the wider study: Samples covering the acute and convalescent phases of COVID-19 were provided by collaborators in the United States, Italy and Spain. The prospective study material was composed of cDNA or gDNA derived from T cells, B-cell-depleted T cells, or PBMCs. Deeply sampled blood TCRbeta repertoires from subjects exposed to, actively infected with, or recovered from COVID-19 were included in the dataset. The repertoires were released in a freely available public database meant as a resource for research on the immune response to SARS-CoV-2. Samples came from the ongoing ImmuneRACE study (first 160 participants) plus 1,254 subjects from 6 global collaborators. Sample metadata almost always included a de-identified subject ID, COVID-19 status, age in years and sex. Where available, HLA class I and class II types were taken from metadata supplied by the sample provider and were not determined by assay-based typing. General study outcomes and caveats: Clinical and demographic metadata were provided uncurated, with the amount varying by source and participant.

V is cut back by 7 bases and J by 4 bases, with 11 bases in the junction unmatched. CDR1 is given as MNHNY and CDR2 as SVGAGI, both from the germline V gene (reference sequence). There are 16 amino acids in the CDR3, from cysteine to phenylalanine inclusive. Only the CDR3 portion is preserved as DNA: 48 bases, with reading frame beginning at the first base. TCRbeta CDR3 regions were amplified from genomic DNA by means of the immunoSEQ Assay, a bias-controlled multiplex PCR. Under the source paper's analysis protocol: The number of nucleated cells in each sample was estimated by amplification of reference gene primers within the assay. Sequence reads were collapsed and filtered to measure the absolute abundance of every unique TCRbeta CDR3 rearrangement. For each sample, productive Simpson clonality was calculated as the square root of Simpson's diversity index across productive rearrangements. The immuneACCESS repertoire file appears here via TCRdb, limited to in-frame rearrangements. These files lack a portion of the clones; in checked studies, under half of the deficit traces to unresolved V genes, and the cause of the others is not known. V, J and clone size were drawn from that table, and D and trimming were deduced from the DNA. In this sample the table shows some 45,000 clones, 87% of which occur a single time. The ten largest clones capture roughly 15% of the sample.

Sequencing was performed on peripheral blood. The TCR originated in a man aged 60 to 75 with active COVID-19. The chain employs TRBV6-6 and TRBJ2-2, with 8 central nucleotides matching TRBD1. The DNA is as follows: TGTGCCAGCACCCGGCGCGGGCAGGGGGCCACCGGGGAGCTGTTTTTT. Its protein is CASTRRGQGATGELFF.